This T cell receptor (beta chain) came from a study of T cell clusters in autoimmune cytopenias. General observations from the study: The cluster-lack signature was not seen for secondary cytopenia versus chronic lymphocytic leukemia.

TRB was amplified by touch-down multiplex PCR, primer pools A and B combined. TCRdb re-called the multiplex PCR reads and shows each CDR3 protein once, DNA omitted. The sample is made up of 2,700 or so distinct CDR3 sequences, and the top ten hold around 40% of it. TRB was amplified from about 270 ng of peripheral blood genomic DNA per sample. A remark on this clonotype: Antigen unknown.

Germline V gene lookup returns CDR1 DFQATT and CDR2 SNEGSKA (reference sequence). The CDR3 loop spans 15 amino acids. The receptor was isolated from a human donor with an autoimmune cytopenia or autoimmune hepatitis (not recorded which). The V gene is TRBV20-1, the J gene TRBJ2-7; TCRdb selects TRBD2, and the lack of DNA leaves this call unchecked. Material for sequencing was peripheral blood. The CDR3 spells CSARRGRAGTYEQYF.